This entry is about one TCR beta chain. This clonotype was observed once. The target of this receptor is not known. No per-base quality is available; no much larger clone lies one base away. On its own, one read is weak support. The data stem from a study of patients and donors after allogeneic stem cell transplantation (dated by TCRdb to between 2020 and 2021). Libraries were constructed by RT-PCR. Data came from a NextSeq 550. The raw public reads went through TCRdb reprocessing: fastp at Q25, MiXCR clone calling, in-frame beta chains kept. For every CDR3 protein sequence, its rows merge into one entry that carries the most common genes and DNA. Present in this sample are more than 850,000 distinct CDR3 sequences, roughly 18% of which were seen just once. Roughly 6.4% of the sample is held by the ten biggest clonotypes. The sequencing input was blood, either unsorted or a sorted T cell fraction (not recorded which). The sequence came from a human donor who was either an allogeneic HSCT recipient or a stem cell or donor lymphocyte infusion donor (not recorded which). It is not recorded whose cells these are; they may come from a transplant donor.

The CDR3 amino acid sequence is: CRLGGLAGYNEQFF. The DNA sequence is as follows: TGCAGGTTGGGGGGACTAGCGGGGTACAATGAGCAGTTCTTC. This receptor chain uses TRBV20-1 and TRBJ2-1; 13 junctional bases match TRBD2. According to the germline V gene (reference sequence), CDR1 reads DFQATT and CDR2 reads SNEGSKA. The CDR3 numbers 14 residues from cysteine through phenylalanine. Only the CDR3 DNA stays, 42 bases, in frame from base 1.